This TCR beta chain is drawn from a study of CD8+CD57+ T cells in acquired aplastic anemia. Turning to the study itself: The DNA of sorted CD4+ and CD8+ cells averaged around 3.2 ug. Study results and limitations: Patients showed no significant difference from controls in CD8+ Simpson's diversity. Patients and controls shared twenty-nine CD8+ CDR3 sequences, highly expressed in patients.

J was trimmed by 4 bases and V by 4 bases; bases with no gene match: 6. The CDR3 is 14 residues long. CDR1 and CDR2 (germline): SQVTM, ANQGSEA. Genomic DNA served as template for TCR beta VDJ and CDR3 profiling. Each CDR3 protein is one row after TCRdb ran MiXCR on the reads. The sample holds 250,000 to 350,000 distinct CDR3 sequences, 55% to 60% seen once. Turning to this clonotype: As yet, its antigen is unknown.

The source is a human donor with severe aplastic anemia or a healthy control (not recorded which). V is TRBV29-1 and J is TRBJ1-2; TRBD1 aligns across 10 bases. The sample taken for sequencing was sorted CD4+, CD8+, or CD8+CD57+ T cells (not recorded which) from PBMCs. CDR3 in amino acids: CSVGPTGGAYGYTF. The CDR3 DNA reads TGCAGCGTTGGGCCGACAGGGGGCGCCTATGGCTACACCTTC.